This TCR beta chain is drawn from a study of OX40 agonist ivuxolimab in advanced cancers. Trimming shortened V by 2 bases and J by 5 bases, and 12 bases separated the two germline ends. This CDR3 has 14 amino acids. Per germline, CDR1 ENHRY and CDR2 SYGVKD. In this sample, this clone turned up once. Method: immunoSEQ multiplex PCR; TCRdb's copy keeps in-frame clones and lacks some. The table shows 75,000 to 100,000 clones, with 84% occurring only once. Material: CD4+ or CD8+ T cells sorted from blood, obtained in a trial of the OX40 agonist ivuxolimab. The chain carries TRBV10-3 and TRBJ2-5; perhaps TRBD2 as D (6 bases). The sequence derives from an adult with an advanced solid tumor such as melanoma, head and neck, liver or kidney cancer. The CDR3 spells CAISEGLGTETQYF. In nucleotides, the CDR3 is TGTGCCATCAGTGAGGGGTTAGGGACTGAGACCCAGTACTTC.